The entry below describes one T cell receptor (beta chain). The antigen is not known. Germline CDR1 SGHNT, CDR2 YYREEE (reference sequence). The V and J ends lost 0 bases and 3 bases respectively, with 11 bases between them. This CDR3 spans 15 amino acids. These data belong to a study of OX40 agonist ivuxolimab in advanced cancers. Study in general: Patients were given ivuxolimab, an antibody that agonizes OX40 (CD134). The patients received ivuxolimab by intravenous route every 2 weeks at 0.01 to 10 mg/kg.

Study-wide results and limits: Fewer expanded clones were found on average in CD4+ than in CD8+ T cells.

Blood got drawn at baseline, again on cycle 4 day 1, and then on cycle 7 day 1. The assay was immunoSEQ multiplex PCR, and TCRdb's table has in-frame clones only and misses some. This sample has more than 45,000 clones; around 73% occur once, and the top ten carry 2% to 2.5%. The material sequenced was CD4+ or CD8+ T cells sorted from blood, taken in a trial of the OX40 agonist ivuxolimab. The sequence came from an adult with an advanced solid tumor such as melanoma, head and neck, liver or kidney cancer. V is TRBV5-4 and J is TRBJ2-3, with D tentatively TRBD2 (6 bases). The CDR3 here is CASSLVGRGTDTQYF. For the CDR3, the DNA is TGTGCCAGCAGCTTGGTCGGGAGAGGGACAGATACGCAGTATTTT.